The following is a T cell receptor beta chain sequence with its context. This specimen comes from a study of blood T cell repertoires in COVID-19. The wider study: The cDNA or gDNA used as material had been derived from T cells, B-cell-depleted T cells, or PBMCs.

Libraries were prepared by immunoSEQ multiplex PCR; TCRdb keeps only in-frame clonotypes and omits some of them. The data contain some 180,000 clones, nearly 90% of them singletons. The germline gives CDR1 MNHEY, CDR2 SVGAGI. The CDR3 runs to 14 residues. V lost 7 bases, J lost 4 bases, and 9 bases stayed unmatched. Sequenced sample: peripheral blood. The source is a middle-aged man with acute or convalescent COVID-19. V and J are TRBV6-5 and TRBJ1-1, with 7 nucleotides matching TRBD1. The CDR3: CASTPGGGVTEAFF. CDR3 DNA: TGTGCCAGCACCCCGGGAGGGGGCGTCACTGAAGCTTTCTTT.